This TCR beta chain was recorded in a study of OX40 agonist ivuxolimab in advanced cancers. Study background: Ivuxolimab doses were 0.01, 0.1, 0.3, 1.5, 3 or 10 mg/kg every 2 weeks. Patients achieving partial responses numbered three: one hepatocellular carcinoma case and two cutaneous melanoma cases. Overall study results and limits: Nonresponders included some who also had low normalized T-cell clonal expansion. CD4+ and CD8+ blood T cells expanded clonally by week 6 at 0.1 to 3.0 mg/kg.

As for this clone: Antigen specificity is unknown.

The protocol was immunoSEQ multiplex PCR, while the TCRdb copy is restricted to in-frame clones and leaves out a portion. The table lists over 40,000 clones, 70% to 90% of them singletons. This clonotype was obtained from an adult with an advanced solid tumor such as melanoma, head and neck, liver or kidney cancer. This sample comprised CD4+ or CD8+ T cells sorted from blood, obtained in a trial of the OX40 agonist ivuxolimab.

The CDR3 here is CASSLFTGGSEKLFF. The CDR3 bases are TGTGCCAGCAGCTTGTTTACAGGGGGCAGTGAAAAACTGTTTTTT. This sequence joins TRBV5-6 and TRBJ1-4, with TRBD1 matching over 9 bases. J lost 7 bases, V lost 1 base, and 5 bases had no gene match. Germline CDR1 is SGHDT and CDR2 is YYEEEE. The CDR3 runs to 15 residues.